This T cell receptor beta chain was identified during a study of shared clonotypes between healthy human individuals. A note on this clone: As yet, its antigen is unknown.

V shed 8 bases and J shed 4 bases, with 12 bases lying between them. This CDR3 has 13 residues. Germline V gives CDR1 MNHEY, CDR2 SVGAGI. Study conclusions and caveats: What naive subsets generally showed was a larger estimated richness than memory subsets showed.

CD4+ cells were split into CD45RA+ naive and CD45RA-negative memory subsets. Original methodology: Sequence data from immunoSEQ were junction-only and lacked quality scores; consequently, filtering differed. Repertoires were generated with immunoSEQ multiplex PCR, while TCRdb's copy carries only in-frame clones and drops some. V, J and clone size are taken as reported in that table, and D and trimming were inferred from the DNA itself. The profile shows a few million clones, roughly 93% of them singletons. The chain has TRBV6-5 and TRBJ1-3; D ambiguous. Material: naive CD4+ T cells from PBMCs. Subset here: CD45RA+ positively selected. The sequence was collected from a young man in good health. Some clones in this sample may be carry-over from other donors' samples. The DNA for the CDR3 is TGTGCCAGCGCAGGAGCAATAGGAAACACCATATATTTT. It specifies CASAGAIGNTIYF.